This TCR beta chain appears in the sequencing data of a study of long-term antiretroviral therapy in people with HIV. Trimming took 4 bases from V and 7 from J; bases not matched to a gene: 15. The CDR3 is made up of 16 amino acids. In germline, CDR1 is SGHRS, CDR2 YFSETQ. Sequencing relied on immunoSEQ assay v3.0, run at survey level. Profiled with immunoSEQ multiplex PCR; TCRdb holds only in-frame clones, not every one. Of about 28,000 clones listed, over 90% are singletons. The chain combines TRBV5-1 with TRBJ2-7, with 9 bases that match TRBD1. The receptor's source is a man aged 25 to 45 with HIV. Sequencing was performed on unsorted PBMCs, taken more than 6 years after starting antiretroviral therapy. The CDR3 spells CASSAGTGFRPTEQYF. DNA of the CDR3: TGCGCCAGCAGCGCGGGGACAGGGTTCCGCCCTACGGAGCAGTACTTC. The full variable domain, in which reference TRBV5-1 and TRBJ2-7 provide the parts outside the CDR3, is KAGVTQTPRYLIKTRGQQVTLSCSPISGHRSVSWYQQTPGQGLQFLFEYFSETQRNKGNFPGRFSGRQFSNSRSEMNVSTLELGDSALYLCASSAGTGFRPTEQYFGPGTRLTVT.